The next 4 T cell receptor beta chains were all read from a single sample in a study of blood T cell repertoires in COVID-19 (dated by TCRdb to 2019 to 2021). The library was made by the immunoSEQ multiplex PCR assay. The source is immuneACCESS, and TCRdb retained only in-frame sequences with V and J called. Part of the clones is not carried over; for the studies checked, unresolved V genes explain less than half of this, and the remainder is unexplained. For this sample there are some 110,000 clones; 65% to 90% appear just once. In total, the top ten clones hold about 4.8% of the sample. The sample comprised peripheral blood. All receptors derive from a man in his 60s with acute or convalescent COVID-19.

The genes are TRBV30 and TRBJ1-5; D ambiguous. CDR1 is GTSNPN, CDR2 SVGIG, per germline (reference sequence). Deletions cut 3 bases from V and 1 base from J, with 13 bases between. This CDR3 has 15 amino acids. CDR3 DNA: TGTGCCTGGAGCCCGGGATTTCCGAGCAATCAGCCCCAGCATTTT. Translation: CAWSPGFPSNQPQHF. The complete variable domain, with remaining parts taken from reference TRBV30 and TRBJ1-5, reads SQTIHQWPATLVQPVGSPLSLECTVEGTSNPNLYWYRQAAGRGLQLLFYSVGIGQISSEVPQNLSASRPQDRQFILSSKKLLLSDSGFYLCAWSPGFPSNQPQHFGDGTRLSIL.

This clone was seen ten or more times. This chain joins TRBV5-6 and TRBJ2-3; perhaps TRBD1 as D (6 bases). CDR3 length: 15 residues. Deletions cut 3 bases from V and 2 bases from J, with 13 bases between. Germline CDR1 SGHDT, CDR2 YYEEEE. As DNA, the CDR3 is TGTGCCAGCAGCTGGGACAAAGGTGTCACAGATACGCAGTATTTT. It codes for CASSWDKGVTDTQYF.

The gene calls are TRBV6-5 and TRBJ1-6; weak D call: TRBD1 (5 bases). The CDR3 spans 16 residues. Germline CDR1 reads MNHEY; CDR2 reads SVGAGI. V dropped 4 bases and J dropped 10 bases, with 20 bases sitting between them. CDR3 sequence: CASSLLRPGGGSPLHF. CDR3 DNA sequence: TGTGCCAGCAGTTTGCTACGCCCGGGGGGAGGGTCACCCCTCCACTTT.

The chain employs TRBV10-3 and TRBJ2-1; 7 bases line up with TRBD1. The CDR3 covers 14 residues. Germline V lookup: CDR1 ENHRY, CDR2 SYGVKD. The ends lost 7 bases at V and 3 bases at J; junction bases unmatched: 6. The chain's CDR3 is CAIKPGQIYNEQFF. The CDR3 nucleotides read TGTGCCATCAAACCGGGACAGATCTACAATGAGCAGTTCTTC.